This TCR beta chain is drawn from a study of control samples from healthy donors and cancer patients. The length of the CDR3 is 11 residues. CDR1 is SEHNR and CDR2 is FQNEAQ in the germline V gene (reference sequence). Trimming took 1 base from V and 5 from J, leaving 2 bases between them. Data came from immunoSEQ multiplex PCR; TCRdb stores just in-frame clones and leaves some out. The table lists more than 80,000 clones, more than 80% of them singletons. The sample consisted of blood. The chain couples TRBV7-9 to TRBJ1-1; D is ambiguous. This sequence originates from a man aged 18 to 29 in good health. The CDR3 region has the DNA TGTGCCAGCAGCTTAGAGACTGAAGCTTTCTTT. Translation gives CASSLETEAFF.